This T cell receptor (beta chain) was sequenced for a study of shared clonotypes between healthy human individuals. Germline CDR1 is SGHTA and CDR2 is FQGTGA. V lost 6 bases, J lost 0 bases, and 14 bases lay in between. The CDR3 is 16 residues long. Original data processing: ImmunoSEQ only sent back junction sequences with no quality scores, so filtering was done differently. Some clones are missing from TCRdb's copy, which holds only in-frame ones; the method was immunoSEQ multiplex PCR. The D gene and trimming were derived from the DNA, and the V and J assignments and clone size from that table. Here the sample spans 400,000 to 550,000 clones, around 80% being singletons. This clone was counted a few times. The antigen remains undetermined. Study-wide results and limits: It was the few donors that limited the genetic and exposure-history diversity represented. The sampled material consisted only of blood, and tissue repertoires are likely to differ.

The sequenced sample was PBMCs. This receptor was taken from a woman aged 40 to 49 in good health. Some clones in this sample may be carry-over from other donors' samples. V gene TRBV7-3 combines with J gene TRBJ2-2, with D perhaps matching TRBD2 (6 bases). CDR3 nucleotides: TGTGCCAGCAGTTTGGTGGGAGGCCCGAACACCGGGGAGCTGTTTTTT. Translated: CASSLVGGPNTGELFF.